Listed below are T cell receptor beta chains from one sample, sequenced in a study of blood T cells in healthy people across ages. MiXCR, applied by TCRdb to the 5' RACE reads, yields one record per CDR3 protein. The table records around 1,000,000 distinct CDR3 sequences, under 30% of them present only once. These data are also associated with another study on T cells of mothers and their children.

Sequences were obtained from blood. These TCRs come from a girl aged 2-10 years in good health. Each CDR3 is given with its conserved first and last residue. The D gene is left open where the match is weak. The size field is filled for only some rows; it gives once, few, many or a size class.

D	J	V	size	DNA	CDR3
NA	TRBJ2-7	TRBV20-1	NA	TGCAGTGCGGATCCCGTGGGCTACGAGCAGTACTTC	CSADPVGYEQYF
TRBD1	TRBJ2-4	TRBV29-1	NA	TGCAGCGTCCATGGGACAGGGGGAAACATTCAGTACTTC	CSVHGTGGNIQYF
NA	TRBJ1-4	TRBV20-1	NA	TGCAGTGCCTTGTGGGGGGCAAGGGAAAAACTGTTTTTT	CSALWGAREKLFF
NA	TRBJ1-5	TRBV6-1	few	TGTGCCAGCAGTCCTGGACAGTACTTATATAGCAATCAGCCCCAGCATTTT	CASSPGQYLYSNQPQHF
TRBD2	TRBJ2-5	TRBV25-1	few	TGTGCCAGCAGCCGGACTAGCGGGAGCTCGGGGTACCAAGAGACCCAGTACTTC	CASSRTSGSSGYQETQYF
NA	TRBJ2-1	TRBV24-1	few	TGTGCCACCAGTGATTTTTACAGCTCCTACTATGAGCAGTTCTTC	CATSDFYSSYYEQFF
NA	TRBJ1-1	TRBV6-5	few	TGTGCCAGCAGTTACTCATTTGGGGAGAACACTGAAGCTTTCTTT	CASSYSFGENTEAFF
TRBD1	TRBJ2-1	TRBV29-1	few	TGCAGCGCCCTCAAACAGGGGGACTCCAATGAGCAGTTCTTC	CSALKQGDSNEQFF
NA	TRBJ2-7	TRBV5-4	NA	TGTGCCAGCAGCTTGGTCCAGGGCGGCGAGCAGTACTTC	CASSLVQGGEQYF
NA	TRBJ2-1	TRBV29-1	NA	TGCAGCGTTGGGTGGGGGAGGGAGCAGTTCTTC	CSVGWGREQFF
NA	TRBJ1-5	TRBV27	NA	TGTGCCAGCAGTGGCGGAGGCTACAATCAGCCCCAGCATTTT	CASSGGGYNQPQHF
NA	TRBJ1-1	TRBV4-1	NA	TGCGCCAGCAGCCAAGGGCAGGGTAGCACTGAAGCTTTCTTT	CASSQGQGSTEAFF
TRBD2	TRBJ2-1	TRBV12-3/TRBV12-4	NA	TGTGCCAGCAGGCCGTGGGAGGGGCCCTACAATGAGCAGTTCTTC	CASRPWEGPYNEQFF
NA	TRBJ2-3	TRBV5-1	NA	TGCGCCAGCAGCTTGAGAGGCGGGGAGGCAGATACGCAGTATTTT	CASSLRGGEADTQYF
NA	TRBJ2-1	TRBV29-1	few	TGCAGCGTTGACGGACCGGGATTGACCGATGAGCAGTTCTTC	CSVDGPGLTDEQFF
NA	TRBJ2-7	TRBV5-5	NA	TGTGCCAGCAGCTCGAGCTTTCGCGGTTCCCCCTACGAGCAGTACTTC	CASSSSFRGSPYEQYF
NA	TRBJ2-6	TRBV2	NA	TGTGCCAGAGAGGGGTTGCAGGTGGGCGTCGGGGCCAACGTCCTGACTTTC	CAREGLQVGVGANVLTF
NA	TRBJ2-7	TRBV7-9	few	TGTGCCAGCAGCTTAGGTCTTAGGACCGAGCAGTACTTC	CASSLGLRTEQYF
NA	TRBJ2-7	TRBV6-1	few	TGTGCCAGCAGTGGACAGCGGAGCTCCTACGAGCAGTACTTC	CASSGQRSSYEQYF